The rows below give T cell receptor beta chains drawn from one sample of a study of memory CD4+ T cells and cytomegalovirus serostatus. TCRdb's table, derived via immunoSEQ multiplex PCR, lists solely in-frame clones and lacks some. The sample contains just under 65,000 clones, approximately 80% of which appear only once. Sequencing was carried out using memory CD4+ T cells from blood. All receptors come from an adult in good health and CMV-seronegative. The CDR3 runs from the conserved cysteine through the conserved F or W. D genes are given only for firm matches. Where a row states a size, it is once, few, many or the class of an expanded clone; other rows omit it.

j_gene,v_gene,d_gene,abundance,CDR3aa,CDR3nt
TRBJ1-2,TRBV6-6,-,-,CASSPPGGYTF,TGTGCCAGCAGTCCCCCCGGTGGCTACACCTTC
TRBJ1-2,TRBV7-9,-,-,CASSLATDYYGYTF,TGTGCCAGCAGCTTAGCGACAGATTATTATGGCTACACCTTC
TRBJ1-1,TRBV4-2,-,medium-sized,CASSQDRGVEAFF,TGTGCCAGCAGCCAAGACAGGGGTGTTGAAGCTTTCTTT
TRBJ1-2,TRBV4-1,-,-,CASSHYRSGNYGYTF,TGCGCCAGCAGCCATTACCGGTCGGGAAACTATGGCTACACCTTC
TRBJ2-7,TRBV7-2,TRBD2,-,CASSLSGFGGRPEQYF,TGTGCCAGCAGCCTTAGTGGATTTGGCGGGAGACCCGAGCAGTACTTC
TRBJ1-1,TRBV6-1,-,-,CASSESQVINTEAFF,TGTGCCAGCAGTGAAAGCCAGGTAATCAACACTGAAGCTTTCTTT
TRBJ2-1,TRBV4-1,TRBD1,-,CASSQWDRGFAEQFF,TGCGCCAGCAGCCAGTGGGACAGGGGATTCGCTGAGCAGTTCTTC
TRBJ2-7,TRBV7-8,-,-,CASSLELAGYEQYF,TGTGCCAGCAGCTTAGAACTAGCAGGGTACGAGCAGTACTTC
TRBJ1-4,TRBV7-6,-,-,CASSLARGEKLFF,TGTGCCAGCAGCTTAGCGCGGGGAGAAAAACTGTTTTTT
TRBJ2-6,TRBV2,-,once,CASRGTSGANVLTF,TGTGCCAGCAGGGGGACCTCTGGGGCCAACGTCCTGACTTTC
TRBJ1-2,TRBV6-5,TRBD1,-,CASSSYKTGNYGYTF,TGTGCCAGCAGTTCGTATAAGACAGGGAACTATGGCTACACCTTC
TRBJ2-1,TRBV27,-,-,CASSLSGSGPYNEQFF,TGTGCCAGCAGTTTAAGTGGTAGCGGACCCTACAATGAGCAGTTCTTC
TRBJ1-5,TRBV5-6,-,once,CASSFGRGVNQPQHF,TGTGCCAGCAGCTTCGGCCGGGGGGTCAATCAGCCCCAGCATTTT
TRBJ2-7,TRBV29-1,-,once,CSVELTVNSYEQYF,TGCAGCGTTGAATTGACAGTAAACTCCTACGAGCAGTACTTC
TRBJ1-2,TRBV28,-,-,CASSTGFTSYGYTF,TGTGCCAGCAGTACGGGCTTCACAAGCTATGGCTACACCTTC
TRBJ1-1,TRBV11-2,-,once,CASSLVSGNTEAFF,TGTGCCAGCAGCTTAGTCTCGGGAAACACTGAAGCTTTCTTT
TRBJ2-7,TRBV6-6,TRBD1,-,CASRGQGIGYEQYF,TGTGCCAGCAGGGGACAGGGAATAGGCTACGAGCAGTACTTC
TRBJ1-5,TRBV14,-,-,CASSQLGGNQPQHF,TGTGCCAGCAGCCAACTGGGGGGCAATCAGCCCCAGCATTTT
TRBJ1-2,TRBV9,TRBD1,-,CASSVTGDGYTF,TGTGCCAGCAGCGTGACAGGGGATGGCTACACCTTC
TRBJ1-2,TRBV19,-,-,CASIEVGRDLGYTF,TGTGCCAGTATCGAAGTCGGCAGGGACCTGGGCTACACCTTC
TRBJ2-2,TRBV5-1,-,-,CASSLTAGINTGELFF,TGCGCCAGCAGCTTGACAGCCGGGATAAACACCGGGGAGCTGTTTTTT
TRBJ2-5,TRBV10-1,TRBD1,-,CASSESRQGQETQYF,TGCGCCAGCAGTGAGTCTCGACAGGGCCAAGAGACCCAGTACTTC
TRBJ2-1,TRBV29-1,TRBD1,-,CSVGGRGRDSYNEQFF,TGCAGCGTTGGGGGTAGGGGCAGGGACAGCTACAATGAGCAGTTCTTC
TRBJ1-4,TRBV28,-,once,CASSLRRLKEKLFF,TGTGCCAGCAGTTTGAGGCGACTAAAGGAAAAACTGTTTTTT
TRBJ1-5,TRBV28,-,-,CASSPLGGGIQPQHF,TGTGCCAGCAGTCCCCTCGGGGGAGGGATTCAGCCCCAGCATTTT